These 32 T cell receptor beta chains share one sample of origin, sequenced in a study of identical twins. TCRdb re-called the 5' RACE reads through MiXCR, storing one row per CDR3 protein. Altogether hundreds of thousands of distinct CDR3 sequences are present, roughly 18% being singletons, with the ten largest covering approximately 14%. These data also featured in a second study, about T cells expressing NK-cell markers.

Sequencing was done on a sample of PBMCs. These receptors were taken from a woman aged 18-29 years in good health.

This clonotype has more than one count but fewer than ten. The chain's CDR3 is CASSLGTIGRAGANVLTF. CDR3 coding DNA: TGTGCCAGCAGCTTAGGCACGATTGGCAGGGCTGGGGCCAACGTCCTGACTTTC. This chain uses TRBV11-1 with TRBJ2-6; D is possibly TRBD1 (5 bases). This CDR3 region has 18 residues. Looked up from germline, CDR1 is SGHAT and CDR2 is FQDESV (reference sequence). Trimming removed 1 base from V and 2 bases from J, with 15 bases in between.

The chain recombines TRBV3-1 with TRBJ1-2; possibly TRBD1 for D (5 bases). The CDR3 spans 13 residues. CDR1 and CDR2 from the germline V gene are LGHDT and YNNKEL (reference sequence). The V gene lost 4 bases and the J gene lost 4 bases, with 10 bases spanning the gap. As DNA, the CDR3 is TGTGCCAGCAGCCCTTGGGACGCCTATGGCTACACCTTC. The encoded protein is CASSPWDAYGYTF.

The chain recombines TRBV6-5 with TRBJ2-1, with D perhaps matching TRBD1 (6 bases). The CDR3 spans 11 residues. Trimming removed 4 bases at V and 13 bases at J, with 11 bases between. Looked up from germline, CDR1 is MNHEY and CDR2 is SVGAGI. CDR3 nucleotide sequence: TGTGCCAGCAGTTGGACAGAGGCCCAGTTCTTC. Translation: CASSWTEAQFF.

The chain has TRBV27 and TRBJ2-5, with 10 nucleotides matching TRBD2. Germline trimming cut 4 bases from V and 4 bases from J; bases unmatched to any gene: 3. This CDR3 region has 14 residues. Germline V gene data show CDR1 as MNHEY and CDR2 as SMNVEV (reference sequence). The CDR3 reads CASSSLAGVETQYF. Written as DNA, the CDR3 is TGTGCCAGCAGTTCCCTAGCGGGGGTAGAGACCCAGTACTTC.

This chain connects TRBV10-2 to TRBJ1-6, with unresolved D. There are 13 residues in the CDR3. The V gene's germline CDR1 is WSHSY and CDR2 SAAADI. V shed 7 bases and J shed 11 bases, with 15 bases lying between them. The CDR3 here is CASTTGYEAPLHF. As DNA, the CDR3 is TGCGCCAGCACGACGGGATATGAGGCACCCCTCCACTTT.

A few counts support this clonotype. The chain uses TRBV3-1 and TRBJ1-5; D call uncertain. Trimming stripped 6 bases from V and 4 bases from J, with 10 bases between. Germline lookup yields CDR1 LGHDT and CDR2 YNNKEL (reference sequence). This CDR3 comprises 13 residues. This CDR3 is CASSWGENQPQHF. Here the CDR3 DNA reads TGTGCCAGCAGTTGGGGTGAAAATCAGCCCCAGCATTTT. Full variable domain (outside the CDR3, taken from reference TRBV3-1 and TRBJ1-5): DTAVSQTPKYLVTQMGNDKSIKCEQNLGHDTMYWYKQDSKKFLKIMFSYNNKELIINETVPNRFSPKSPDKAHLNLHINSLELGDSAVYFCASSWGENQPQHFGDGTRLSIL.

The rearrangement joins TRBV6-1 to TRBJ2-1; 9 bases align to TRBD2. With 8 bases clipped from V and 9 bases from J, the junction kept 8 bases outside the gene matches. The CDR3 is 13 amino acids. CDR1 MNHNS and CDR2 SASEGT come from the germline V gene. The CDR3 is CASLSGRKSEQFF. Here the CDR3 DNA reads TGTGCCAGCTTGAGCGGGAGGAAAAGTGAGCAGTTCTTC.

V and J are TRBV6-1 and TRBJ1-3; a possible D gene is TRBD1 (6 bases). Germline lookup yields CDR1 MNHNS and CDR2 SASEGT. V shed 8 bases and J shed 0 bases, with 14 bases lying between them. There are 15 residues in the CDR3. Here the CDR3 reads CASQQGGVSGNTIYF. In nucleotides, the CDR3 is TGTGCCAGCCAACAGGGTGGAGTCTCTGGAAACACCATATATTTT.

J is TRBJ2-3 and V is TRBV20-1; D perhaps matches TRBD2 (6 bases). Per the germline V gene, CDR1 is DFQATT and CDR2 is SNEGSKA (reference sequence). There are 13 residues in the CDR3. V was cut by 6 bases and J by 6 bases, with 16 bases left in between. The CDR3 here is CSAPSPRGDTQYF. CDR3 sequence (DNA): TGCAGTGCCCCAAGCCCCCGGGGGGATACGCAGTATTTT.

This clonotype was seen more than once but under ten times. This rearrangement joins TRBV29-1 to TRBJ1-4; a possible D gene is TRBD1 (6 bases). Germline-derived CDR1 and CDR2 are SQVTM and ANQGSEA. With 4 bases removed from V and 4 bases from J, the gap between germline ends came to 10 bases. The CDR3 totals 13 residues. CDR3 coding DNA: TGCAGCGTTGTTGACAGGAATAATGAAAAACTGTTTTTT. Amino acid sequence: CSVVDRNNEKLFF.

This clonotype has more than one count but fewer than ten. A read error may produce the germline difference seen at one junction end. The chain recombines TRBV12-3 or TRBV12-4 with TRBJ1-2; D is possibly TRBD1 (6 bases). This CDR3 has 13 amino acids. This CDR3 reads CASSPIPGSAGVF. The CDR3 DNA follows: TGTGCCAGCAGTCCAATCCCGGGGAGCGCAGGGGTCTTC.

This clonotype was seen a few times. The V gene is TRBV4-3, the J gene TRBJ2-6; a possible D gene is TRBD1 (6 bases). The CDR3 is made up of 18 amino acids. The germline CDR1 and CDR2 sequences are LGHNA and YSLEER. The V gene lost 4 bases and the J gene lost 0 bases, with 16 bases spanning the gap. In DNA, the CDR3 is TGCGCCAGCAGCCGCTGGGACATTACTTACTCTGGGGCCAACGTCCTGACTTTC. This sequence encodes CASSRWDITYSGANVLTF.

This sequence joins TRBV7-9 and TRBJ2-2; either TRBD1 or TRBD2 may supply D (6 bases each). V was shortened by 2 bases and J by 9 bases, with 19 bases between the two germline ends. Germline loops: CDR1 SEHNR, CDR2 FQNEAQ (reference sequence). This CDR3 is 16 amino acids long. Written as DNA, the CDR3 is TGTGCCAGCAGCTTACGTCGGGGGCCGCAAGTATGGGAGCTGTTTTTT. Its protein product is CASSLRRGPQVWELFF.

The rearrangement links TRBV12-3 or TRBV12-4 to TRBJ2-7; possibly TRBD1 for D (5 bases). The germline V and J ends were trimmed by 5 bases and 5 bases, with 16 bases remaining between them. This CDR3 contains 14 residues. The CDR3 bases are TGTGCCAGCAGTAAAACAGGTCGGGTCGACGAGCAGTACTTC. Translation gives CASSKTGRVDEQYF.

The rearrangement links TRBV6-2 or TRBV6-3 to TRBJ2-7; possible D gene TRBD2, 5 bases. This CDR3 spans 14 amino acids. Germline loops: CDR1 MNHEY, CDR2 SVGEGT. Trimming stripped 2 bases from V and 0 bases from J, with 8 bases between. CDR3 DNA: TGTGCCAGCAGTTACGCGGGTATCTCCTACGAGCAGTACTTC. It encodes CASSYAGISYEQYF.

The rearrangement uses TRBV29-1 and TRBJ2-1; the D gene is possibly TRBD2 (5 bases). Deletions cut 8 bases from V and 5 bases from J, with 13 bases between. This CDR3 is built from 12 residues. Germline loops: CDR1 SQVTM, CDR2 ANQGSEA. In nucleotides, the CDR3 is TGCAGCTCAAGAGCGGTTAACAATGAGCAGTTCTTC. Translating it yields CSSRAVNNEQFF.

The CDR3 DNA reads TGTGCCAGCAGCTGGGGACAGTCAAATTCACCCCTCCACTTT. It specifies CASSWGQSNSPLHF. The rearrangement uses TRBV5-5 and TRBJ1-6, with 7 bases identical to TRBD1. Losses at the gene ends were 3 bases for V and 7 bases for J; bases not matched to a gene: 4. The CDR3 length is 14 residues. In germline, CDR1 is SGHKS, CDR2 YYEKEE (reference sequence).

This clonotype was observed a handful of times. The rearrangement joins TRBV7-2 to TRBJ2-7, with 8 bases identical to TRBD2. In germline, CDR1 is SGHTA, CDR2 FQGNSA. The CDR3 extends over 15 amino acids. V trimming: 3 bases; J trimming: 3 bases; junction bases outside the gene matches: 7. The CDR3 region has the DNA TGTGCCAGCAGCTTGGGTGGCGGGAGGTTCTACGAGCAGTACTTC. Translation: CASSLGGGRFYEQYF.

This clonotype has just a few counts. The rearrangement uses TRBV6-1 and TRBJ2-3; TRBD2 aligns across 8 bases. Germline CDR1 and CDR2: MNHNS and SASEGT. There are 13 residues in the CDR3. The V segment lost 7 bases and the J segment 3 bases; nucleotides outside the gene matches: 3. CDR3 region: CASKERETDTQYF. The CDR3 DNA is TGTGCCAGCAAAGAGCGGGAGACAGATACGCAGTATTTT.

The gene calls are TRBV12-3 or TRBV12-4 and TRBJ2-3; D perhaps matches TRBD1 (6 bases). This CDR3 spans 16 amino acids. V lost 5 bases and J 1 base, leaving 16 bases between the germline ends. CDR3 sequence reads: CASSATRGWGTDTQYF. CDR3 coding DNA: TGTGCCAGCAGTGCCACCAGGGGATGGGGCACAGATACGCAGTATTTT.

CDR3 bases: TGTGCCAGCAGAGAGACGGCCAATAATGAGCAGTTCTTC. This translates into CASRETANNEQFF. The V gene is TRBV6-6, the J gene TRBJ2-1; D is unresolved. The ends were cut back, 6 bases at V and 7 bases at J, with 13 bases in the middle. Per germline, CDR1 MNHNY and CDR2 SVGAGI (reference sequence). The CDR3 is 13 residues long.

This chain connects TRBV6-6 to TRBJ2-2; D unresolved. This CDR3 has 13 amino acids. The V gene lost 2 bases and the J gene lost 7 bases, with 8 bases spanning the gap. Germline V gives CDR1 MNHNY, CDR2 SVGAGI (reference sequence). The CDR3 coding sequence is TGTGCCAGCAGTTACGTTTCTGGCGGGGAGCTGTTTTTT. The encoded protein is CASSYVSGGELFF.

The rearrangement uses TRBV20-1 and TRBJ1-4, with TRBD1 matching 9 bases. V gave up 3 bases and J gave up 6 bases; unmatched junction bases: 8. Germline values: CDR1 DFQATT, CDR2 SNEGSKA (reference sequence). The CDR3 is 15 amino acids. This CDR3 reads CSASGGTGGHEKLFF. The CDR3 bases are TGCAGTGCTAGCGGTGGAACAGGGGGCCATGAAAAACTGTTTTTT.

This clonotype was counted between two and nine times. The chain links TRBV10-3 to TRBJ2-1; D unclear. This CDR3 has 14 amino acids. V lost 3 bases, J lost 5 bases, and 11 bases lay in between. From germline, CDR1 is ENHRY and CDR2 SYGVKD. The CDR3 DNA reads TGTGCCATCAGTGACTGGCAGTCCAACAATGAGCAGTTCTTC. The encoded protein is CAISDWQSNNEQFF.

The chain recombines TRBV29-1 with TRBJ2-2; no definite D call. There are 12 residues in the CDR3. V was shortened by 4 bases and J by 4 bases, with 7 bases between the two germline ends. Germline V gene sequence: CDR1 SQVTM, CDR2 ANQGSEA. The CDR3 DNA sequence: TGCAGCGTTGCGGCGCCCACCGGGGAGCTGTTTTTT. It encodes CSVAAPTGELFF.

This clonotype has only a few counts. The chain recombines TRBV9 with TRBJ2-7; 9 nucleotides agree with TRBD1. This CDR3 contains 14 residues. Looked up from germline, CDR1 is SGDLS and CDR2 is YYNGEE. With 3 bases clipped from V and 6 bases from J, the junction kept 7 bases outside the gene matches. This CDR3 is CASSEGTGYPEQYF. The CDR3 coding sequence is TGTGCCAGCAGCGAGGGGACAGGGTATCCCGAGCAGTACTTC.

The rearrangement joins TRBV5-1 to TRBJ2-6; D gene ambiguous. CDR3 length equals 17 residues. Germline CDR1 reads SGHRS; CDR2 reads YFSETQ. The V end was cut by 0 bases, the J end by 2 bases, with 12 bases between. CDR3 region: CASSLGSSPTGANVLTF. DNA for the CDR3: TGCGCCAGCAGCTTGGGGTCGAGTCCGACTGGGGCCAACGTCCTGACTTTC.

This chain connects TRBV6-1 to TRBJ1-2; D is possibly TRBD1 (5 bases). V dropped 7 bases and J dropped 2 bases, with 20 bases sitting between them. CDR1 and CDR2 (germline): MNHNS, SASEGT. This CDR3 is 16 amino acids long. The CDR3 coding sequence is TGTGCCAGCACCCAACGACAGAAGAGACACAACTATGGCTACACCTTC. Amino acid sequence: CASTQRQKRHNYGYTF.

This clonotype was picked up a small number of times. This chain connects TRBV13 to TRBJ2-7, with 8 bases lining up with TRBD2. J was trimmed by 1 base and V by 5 bases; bases with no gene match: 7. Germline-derived CDR1 and CDR2 are PRHDT and FYEKMQ (reference sequence). The length of the CDR3 is 15 residues. This chain's CDR3 is CASSRGGRSSYEQYF. CDR3 DNA sequence: TGTGCCAGCAGCCGCGGGGGGCGCAGTTCCTACGAGCAGTACTTC.

This clonotype was seen more than once but under ten times. The chain is built from TRBV7-9 and TRBJ2-6, with unresolved D. This CDR3 comprises 14 residues. Germline lookup yields CDR1 SEHNR and CDR2 FQNEAQ (reference sequence). Trimming removed 6 bases at V and 2 bases at J, with 8 bases between. The CDR3 region has the DNA TGTGCCAGCAGACCGATACCTGGGGCCAACGTCCTGACTTTC. Translation gives CASRPIPGANVLTF.

This clonotype occurred a few times. The chain uses TRBV3-1 and TRBJ1-3; maybe TRBD1 (5 bases). The germline CDR1 and CDR2 sequences are LGHDT and YNNKEL (reference sequence). Trimming shortened V by 1 base and J by 14 bases, and 9 bases separated the two germline ends. The CDR3 runs to 11 residues. The CDR3 reads CASSQGDALYF. CDR3 nucleotide sequence: TGTGCCAGCAGCCAAGGGGACGCCTTATATTTT.

The genes are TRBV7-2 and TRBJ1-5, with D uncertain. Deletions cut 3 bases from V and 7 bases from J, with 10 bases between. The CDR3 is made up of 13 amino acids. Germline V gives CDR1 SGHTA, CDR2 FQGNSA. CDR3 sequence: CASSFGVDQPQHF. The CDR3 DNA sequence: TGTGCCAGCAGCTTCGGGGTCGACCAGCCCCAGCATTTT. Full variable domain (rest looked up from reference TRBV7-2 and TRBJ1-5): GAGVSQSPSNKVTEKGKDVELRCDPISGHTALYWYRQSLGQGLEFLIYFQGNSAPDKSGLPSDRFSAERTGGSVSTLTIQRTQQEDSAVYLCASSFGVDQPQHFGDGTRLSIL.